This TCR beta chain was identified during a study of T cell repertoires in cytomegalovirus infection. About the study: Indications came from public TCR beta signatures; they pointed to CMV infection and to a matching HLA type. Study results and caveats: Within the response measured ex vivo, HLA-C-restricted CMV-specific TCR beta clonotypes were dominant. Public TCR beta family frequency separated CMV-and-HLA carriers, including in an independent cohort.

The CDR3 is 15 residues long. CDR1 is SGHTA, CDR2 FQGNSA, per germline. After removal of 4 bases from V and 4 bases from J, the junction contained 7 bases not matched to a gene. TCRdb processed the reads anew with MiXCR; each CDR3 protein has one entry. Among hundreds of thousands of distinct CDR3 sequences, approximately 31% were seen once, and the ten largest hold roughly an eighth. The sample holds many counts of this clonotype. Its matching antigen is unknown. The chain employs TRBV7-2 and TRBJ1-3, with TRBD1 identical over 7 bases. The source is a human donor in good health (CMV status not recorded). Some clones in this sample may be carry-over from other donors' samples. The source material was PBMCs. This chain's CDR3 is CASSSTGTYGNTIYF. CDR3 sequence (DNA): TGTGCCAGCAGCTCGACAGGGACTTACGGAAACACCATATATTTT.